Listed below are T cell receptor beta chains from one sample, sequenced in a study of T cells in Graves' hyperthyroidism and ophthalmopathy. Using its own MiXCR run on the multiplex PCR reads, TCRdb lists one record per CDR3 protein. Found here are about 96,000 distinct CDR3 sequences, about 51% of them singletons; the top ten hold less than 30%. Sequencing was carried out using blood. The receptor source for this set is a woman aged 40-49 years with Graves' hyperthyroidism. CDR3s include the opening cysteine and the closing phenylalanine or tryptophan. D genes are given only for firm matches. Expanded clones get a size class; other rows say once, few or many, or leave the size out.

d_gene: TRBD1; v_gene: TRBV7-3; j_gene: TRBJ1-2; abundance: once; CDR3nt: TGTGCCAGCAGCGACCCAGGGACAGATCCTTATGGCTACACCTTC; CDR3aa: CASSDPGTDPYGYTF
d_gene: TRBD1; v_gene: TRBV7-8; j_gene: TRBJ2-7; abundance: many; CDR3nt: TGTGCCAGCAGCATGGGACAGGGGAGGGTCTACGAGCAGTACTTC; CDR3aa: CASSMGQGRVYEQYF
d_gene: NA; v_gene: TRBV7-2; j_gene: TRBJ1-1; abundance: many; CDR3nt: TGTGCCAGCAGACAGAGGATGAACACTGAAGCTTTCTTT; CDR3aa: CASRQRMNTEAFF
d_gene: TRBD2; v_gene: TRBV7-9; j_gene: TRBJ2-3; abundance: few; CDR3nt: TGCGCCAGCAGCCAAGTGCCCCCTGGGACTAGCCACCCAGATACGCAGTATTTT; CDR3aa: CASSQVPPGTSHPDTQYF
d_gene: TRBD2; v_gene: TRBV2; j_gene: TRBJ2-5; abundance: many; CDR3nt: TGTGCCAGCAGACAGGGACTAGCGGGAGGAGAGACCCAGTACTTC; CDR3aa: CASRQGLAGGETQYF
d_gene: NA; v_gene: TRBV29-1; j_gene: TRBJ2-6; abundance: many; CDR3nt: TGCAGCGTTGCACGATTCTCTGGGGCCAACGTCCTGACTTTC; CDR3aa: CSVARFSGANVLTF
d_gene: NA; v_gene: TRBV9; j_gene: TRBJ1-6; abundance: NA; CDR3nt: TGTGCCAGCAGCGTTGGGGACGCCTATAATTCACCCCTCCACTTT; CDR3aa: CASSVGDAYNSPLHF
d_gene: TRBD1; v_gene: TRBV29-1; j_gene: TRBJ2-5; abundance: NA; CDR3nt: TGCAGCGGGGGACAGGGGGCGCCCCAAGAGACCCAGTACTTC; CDR3aa: CSGGQGAPQETQYF
d_gene: TRBD1; v_gene: TRBV29-1; j_gene: TRBJ2-5; abundance: NA; CDR3nt: TGCAGCGTTGAACGGGACAGGGCAACCCAAGAGACCCAGTACTTC; CDR3aa: CSVERDRATQETQYF
d_gene: NA; v_gene: TRBV20-1; j_gene: TRBJ1-2; abundance: many; CDR3nt: TGCAGTGCACAGGACAGTAACTATGGCTACACCTTC; CDR3aa: CSAQDSNYGYTF
d_gene: NA; v_gene: TRBV10-3; j_gene: TRBJ1-6; abundance: few; CDR3nt: TGTGCCGCAGGGGTTTCACCCCTCCACTTT; CDR3aa: CAAGVSPLHF
d_gene: NA; v_gene: TRBV7-8; j_gene: TRBJ2-2; abundance: NA; CDR3nt: TGTGCCAGCGGCGAGGGACCTAACCTTTGCACCGGGGAGCTGTTTTTT; CDR3aa: CASGEGPNLCTGELFF
d_gene: NA; v_gene: TRBV7-2; j_gene: TRBJ2-5; abundance: NA; CDR3nt: TGTGCCAGCAGCTTGGCCGGGATGTGGGAGACCCAGTACTTC; CDR3aa: CASSLAGMWETQYF